Listed below are T cell receptor beta chains from one sample, sequenced in a study of T cells in Graves' hyperthyroidism and ophthalmopathy. MiXCR, run by TCRdb on the multiplex PCR reads, gives a single entry per CDR3 protein. The profile shows 600,000 to 650,000 distinct CDR3 sequences, 20% of them singletons. The sample taken for sequencing was blood. The source is a man aged 25-40 years with Graves' ophthalmopathy. Each CDR3 is given with its conserved first and last residue. A D gene is named only where the DNA matches it firmly. Only part of the rows carry a size: once, few, many, or a class if the clone is expanded.

d_call	clone_size	j_call	v_call	cdr3_nt	cdr3_aa
.	many	TRBJ2-7	TRBV18	TGTGCCAGCTCACCACGGACCCAGGGGCTGTACGAGCAGTACTTC	CASSPRTQGLYEQYF
TRBD1	few	TRBJ2-7	TRBV6-1	TGTGCCAGCAGTGATCGGACAGGGAAGGCCTACGAGCAGTACTTC	CASSDRTGKAYEQYF
.	.	TRBJ1-6	TRBV27	TGTGCCAGCAGTCCCACAGGGTTCTCACCCCTCCACTTT	CASSPTGFSPLHF
TRBD1	.	TRBJ2-5	TRBV7-9	TGTGCCAGCAGACGACAGGGTTTCCAAGAGACCCAGTACTTC	CASRRQGFQETQYF
TRBD2	.	TRBJ2-3	TRBV27	TGTGCCAGCAGGACGACCGGGGGACTATTCATCACAGATACGCAGTATTTT	CASRTTGGLFITDTQYF
.	few	TRBJ2-1	TRBV7-6	TGTGCCAGCAGCTTAGAGGGGGGGGATGAGGAGCAGTTCTTC	CASSLEGGDEEQFF
.	.	TRBJ2-4	TRBV28	TGTGCCAGCCGGGGTGGGCCGGCCAAAAACATTCAGTACTTC	CASRGGPAKNIQYF
.	many	TRBJ1-1	TRBV11-2	TGTGCCAGCAGCTTAGATCCAGCCGTGAACACTGAAGCTTTCTTT	CASSLDPAVNTEAFF
.	many	TRBJ2-5	TRBV11-2	TGTGCCAGCAGCACATCCTACGACGAGACCCAGTACTTC	CASSTSYDETQYF
.	once	TRBJ2-7	TRBV7-2	TGTGCCAGCAGCTTATACCAGGGTGCCTACGAGCAGTACTTC	CASSLYQGAYEQYF
TRBD2	.	TRBJ2-3	TRBV4-1	TGCGCCAGCAGCCTTAGAGCGGGAGAAGATACGCAGTATTTT	CASSLRAGEDTQYF
.	many	TRBJ1-6	TRBV12-3/TRBV12-4	TGTGCCAGCAGTTTAGCAGGGGGGCAGATGAATTCACCCCTCCACTTT	CASSLAGGQMNSPLHF
.	.	TRBJ1-1	TRBV29-1	TGCAGCGTGGGGCTAACAGGGAAAGGGGCTGAAGCTTTCTTT	CSVGLTGKGAEAFF
TRBD2	.	TRBJ2-1	TRBV7-3	TGTGCCAGCAGCCTAATGGGGGGGGGGGGAGTATACAATGAGCAGTTCTTC	CASSLMGGGGVYNEQFF
TRBD1	few	TRBJ1-1	TRBV19	TGTGCCAGTAGTATCGGCAGGGGGCGGAAAATGAACACTGAAGCTTTCTTT	CASSIGRGRKMNTEAFF
.	few	TRBJ2-7	TRBV10-3	TGTGCCACCACACACGGACTAGGGGGCGAGCAGTACTTC	CATTHGLGGEQYF
TRBD1	many	TRBJ2-7	TRBV7-2	TGTGCCAGCAGCTTAACCGACAGGGGAACGGAGCAGTACTTC	CASSLTDRGTEQYF
.	.	TRBJ1-1	TRBV20-1	TGCAGTGCTCCTGGGGGGAATCTTATGAACACTGAAGCTTTCTTT	CSAPGGNLMNTEAFF
TRBD1	.	TRBJ1-6	TRBV7-9	TGTGCCAGCAGCCGGGACAGGGGTTCACCCCTCCACTTT	CASSRDRGSPLHF
TRBD2	.	TRBJ2-7	TRBV29-1	TGCAGCGCCTGGGGGGGAAGCTCCTACGAGCAGTACTTC	CSAWGGSSYEQYF
TRBD2	few	TRBJ2-7	TRBV4-1	TGCGCCAGCAGCCAGGGCAACAGACTAGCGGGCTCCTACGAGCAGTACTTC	CASSQGNRLAGSYEQYF
TRBD1	.	TRBJ2-3	TRBV29-1	TGCAGCGTGGACGGGACAGGGTCTGCAGATACGCAGTATTTT	CSVDGTGSADTQYF
TRBD1	many	TRBJ2-1	TRBV27	TGTGCCACCGAACAGGGGGCAGGGGAGCAGTTCTTC	CATEQGAGEQFF
.	.	TRBJ1-5	TRBV6-1	TGTGCCAGCAGTGAAGGGGGATGGTATAGCAATCAGCCCCAGCATTTT	CASSEGGWYSNQPQHF
.	once	TRBJ2-3	TRBV19	TGTGCCAGTAGTGAGACGAGTCAGAAGGATACGCAGTATTTT	CASSETSQKDTQYF
.	.	TRBJ2-1	TRBV3-1	TGTGCCAGCAGCCGGTCCACCAATGAGCAGTTCTTC	CASSRSTNEQFF
.	.	TRBJ2-1	TRBV24-1	TGTGCCACCAGTGATTCGACAGGCGTCGGGTCCTACAATGAGCAGTTCTTC	CATSDSTGVGSYNEQFF
.	many	TRBJ2-3	TRBV6-2/TRBV6-3	TGTGCCAGCAGTACATTCGGGGAGGGGGTAACAGATACGCAGTATTTT	CASSTFGEGVTDTQYF
.	few	TRBJ2-7	TRBV30	TGTGCCTCGAACAGGGAAAACTCCTACGAGCAGTACTTC	CASNRENSYEQYF
.	few	TRBJ2-1	TRBV4-1	TGCGCCAGCAGCCAAGATATCGGTGAGCAGTTCTTC	CASSQDIGEQFF
.	.	TRBJ2-5	TRBV28	TGTGCCAGCAGTTTCGCAGGGGGGGTACAAGAGACCCAGTACTTC	CASSFAGGVQETQYF
.	.	TRBJ2-7	TRBV29-1	TGCAGCGTTGTTGACCCCAGCTCCTACGAGCAGTACTTC	CSVVDPSSYEQYF
TRBD2	few	TRBJ2-1	TRBV20-1	TGCAGTGCTAGAAACCCGGGACTAGCGGTCAATGAGCAGTTCTTC	CSARNPGLAVNEQFF
TRBD2	once	TRBJ2-2	TRBV19	TGTGCCAGTAGTATTCTGGCGGGAGTGGGGACCGGGGAGCTGTTTTTT	CASSILAGVGTGELFF
.	.	TRBJ2-2	TRBV6-5	TGTGCCAGCAGTTACGGGGGCAGGGGAGGCCGGGAGCTGTTTTTT	CASSYGGRGGRELFF
.	many	TRBJ2-5	TRBV30	TGTGCCTGGAGTGGGCAGGGGGGCGAGACCCAGTACTTC	CAWSGQGGETQYF
.	many	TRBJ2-3	TRBV7-2	TGTGCCAGCAGCTTAGAAGGGCGTACGCAGTATTTT	CASSLEGRTQYF
.	.	TRBJ2-1	TRBV12-3/TRBV12-4	TGTGCCAGCAGTCCGGAGACAGGTATCGGGACGTCCTCAAATGAGCAGTTCTTC	CASSPETGIGTSSNEQFF
TRBD2	few	TRBJ2-7	TRBV18	TGTGCCAGCTCATATCAGACCCAAAGCGGGAGTAATGGGTACGAGCAGTACTTC	CASSYQTQSGSNGYEQYF
.	.	TRBJ2-1	TRBV5-1	TGCGCCAGCTTGGGACCCGTGGATTCTTACAATGAGCAGTTCTTC	CASLGPVDSYNEQFF
.	few	TRBJ2-3	TRBV18	TGTGCCAGCTCATTGGTCGTAGCAGACACAGATACGCAGTATTTT	CASSLVVADTDTQYF
.	many	TRBJ1-4	TRBV18	TGTGCCAGCTCACCTCCAGGGACTAATGAAAAACTGTTTTTT	CASSPPGTNEKLFF
.	.	TRBJ1-1	TRBV4-1	TGCGCCAGCAGCCAGAACGCGATCACTGAAGCTTTCTTT	CASSQNAITEAFF
TRBD2	.	TRBJ2-3	TRBV7-9	TGTGCCAGCAGCGCCAAAGGACTAGCGGGGTCAGGGGCAGATACGCAGTATTTT	CASSAKGLAGSGADTQYF
.	few	TRBJ1-4	TRBV18	TGTGCCAGCTCACCCGGGGCCCATAATGAAAAACTGTTTTTT	CASSPGAHNEKLFF
TRBD2	.	TRBJ2-3	TRBV15	TGTGCCACCAGCTCTCTTTTTTTGGCGGGAGTCACAGATACGCAGTATTTT	CATSSLFLAGVTDTQYF